This T cell receptor (beta chain) derives from a study of T cell repertoires in cytomegalovirus infection. Study context: In public TCR beta signatures, there were indications of both CMV infection and matching HLA type.

This clonotype occurred a few times. Its antigen is currently unknown. The length of the CDR3 is 14 residues. Germline CDR1 SGHRS, CDR2 YFSETQ. After removal of 4 bases from V and 5 bases from J, the junction contained 4 bases not matched to a gene. Whole-study findings and limits: HLA-C-restricted CMV-specific TCR beta clonotypes were dominant in the ex vivo response.

TCRdb reprocessed the reads via MiXCR and lists one record per CDR3 protein. This sample has roughly 500,000 distinct CDR3 sequences, with more than 15% found just once. The material sequenced was CD8+ T cells from PBMCs. The TCR was taken from a human donor in good health (CMV status not recorded). Some clones in this sample may be carry-over from other donors' samples. V is TRBV5-1 and J is TRBJ2-1, with TRBD2 matching over 9 bases. The CDR3 sequence: CASSVAGGDNEQFF. The CDR3 coding sequence is TGCGCCAGCAGCGTTGCGGGGGGGGACAATGAGCAGTTCTTC.